This is a list of T cell receptor beta chains from one sample in a study of shared clonotypes between healthy human individuals. The assay was immunoSEQ multiplex PCR, and TCRdb's table has in-frame clones only and misses some. The top ten hold approximately 12% of the sample, which has 450,000 to 500,000 clones, more than 75% seen once. The sequencing sample was made of PBMCs. Receptors originate from a woman aged 40 to 50 in good health. Some clones in this sample may be carry-over from other donors' samples. Both conserved end residues are part of each CDR3. Fields, in order: clone size, J gene, V gene, CDR3 protein. Size values are once, few and many counts, or a class for expanded clones, and some rows have none.

abundance: .; j_gene: TRBJ2-2; v_gene: TRBV18; CDR3aa: CASSPGAATGELFF
abundance: .; j_gene: TRBJ1-1; v_gene: TRBV7-2; CDR3aa: CASSSPGPNTEAFF
abundance: .; j_gene: TRBJ2-3; v_gene: TRBV5-5; CDR3aa: CASSLDLAADTQYF
abundance: .; j_gene: TRBJ1-6; v_gene: TRBV28; CDR3aa: CASSLGGANSPLHF
abundance: once; j_gene: TRBJ2-6; v_gene: TRBV6-5; CDR3aa: CASSYGGRSGANVLTF
abundance: .; j_gene: TRBJ2-7; v_gene: TRBV6-1; CDR3aa: CASSELRGPYEQYF
abundance: .; j_gene: TRBJ1-4; v_gene: TRBV4-1; CDR3aa: CASSPLGGTGGTYYEKLFF
abundance: .; j_gene: TRBJ1-1; v_gene: TRBV28; CDR3aa: CASSSPRRGFMNTEAFF
abundance: .; j_gene: TRBJ2-1; v_gene: TRBV6-4; CDR3aa: CASSLSGLYNEQFF
abundance: few; j_gene: TRBJ1-6; v_gene: TRBV30; CDR3aa: CAWSLMTGGLGSPLHF
abundance: few; j_gene: TRBJ1-3; v_gene: TRBV10-3; CDR3aa: CAIGTGQGGVNTIYF
abundance: .; j_gene: TRBJ1-6; v_gene: TRBV2; CDR3aa: CASSSRDRGGSPLHF
abundance: once; j_gene: TRBJ2-7; v_gene: TRBV29-1; CDR3aa: CSVGREPGEQYF
abundance: .; j_gene: .; v_gene: TRBV19; CDR3aa: CATSVSGPYEQYF
abundance: .; j_gene: TRBJ2-7; v_gene: TRBV5-1; CDR3aa: CASSPAGAVSYEQYF
abundance: few; j_gene: TRBJ2-2; v_gene: TRBV2; CDR3aa: CASSGTGVGLARELFF
abundance: .; j_gene: TRBJ2-7; v_gene: TRBV5-5; CDR3aa: CASSQTSGSYEQYF
abundance: .; j_gene: TRBJ2-5; v_gene: TRBV28; CDR3aa: CASSHIAGEETQYF
abundance: .; j_gene: TRBJ2-7; v_gene: TRBV18; CDR3aa: CASSPGSVGGLEQYF
abundance: few; j_gene: TRBJ1-1; v_gene: TRBV2; CDR3aa: CASSSYSPMGNTEAFF
abundance: .; j_gene: TRBJ2-5; v_gene: TRBV7-2; CDR3aa: CASSLVGPRETQYF
abundance: few; j_gene: TRBJ2-3; v_gene: TRBV16; CDR3aa: CASSQSRTSGHTDTQYF
abundance: once; j_gene: TRBJ1-4; v_gene: TRBV4-2; CDR3aa: CASSLTGGTVNEKLFF
abundance: .; j_gene: TRBJ2-7; v_gene: TRBV4-3; CDR3aa: CASSQDGGAGASYEQYF
abundance: .; j_gene: TRBJ2-1; v_gene: TRBV4-2; CDR3aa: CASSQVGTGTYNEQFF
abundance: .; j_gene: TRBJ2-1; v_gene: TRBV7-8; CDR3aa: CASSLSGEEGEQFF
abundance: once; j_gene: TRBJ1-3; v_gene: TRBV10-3; CDR3aa: CAISEGGYTIYF
abundance: .; j_gene: TRBJ1-2; v_gene: TRBV28; CDR3aa: CASSLFGANYGYTF
abundance: .; j_gene: TRBJ2-7; v_gene: TRBV5-1; CDR3aa: CASSSLAGDDEQYF
abundance: .; j_gene: TRBJ1-2; v_gene: TRBV7-9; CDR3aa: CASSGTGGELYYGYTF
abundance: .; j_gene: TRBJ1-4; v_gene: TRBV4-1; CDR3aa: CASSTTGGVTNEKLFF
abundance: .; j_gene: TRBJ1-2; v_gene: TRBV14; CDR3aa: CASSQDPRTGGYGYTF
abundance: .; j_gene: TRBJ1-1; v_gene: TRBV28; CDR3aa: CASSPLDFGVNTEAFF
abundance: .; j_gene: TRBJ2-7; v_gene: TRBV15; CDR3aa: CATSRAGAAYEQYF
abundance: once; j_gene: TRBJ2-3; v_gene: TRBV5-1; CDR3aa: CASSIRTSGDTQYF
abundance: .; j_gene: TRBJ2-6; v_gene: TRBV7-3; CDR3aa: CASSLGQISSGANVLTF
abundance: .; j_gene: TRBJ2-7; v_gene: TRBV7-9; CDR3aa: CASSRPGLLAEQYF
abundance: .; j_gene: TRBJ2-3; v_gene: TRBV27; CDR3aa: CASRRGLAGPGPPTDTQYF
abundance: .; j_gene: TRBJ2-7; v_gene: TRBV14; CDR3aa: CASSQDMGNEQYF
abundance: .; j_gene: TRBJ2-5; v_gene: TRBV10-2; CDR3aa: CASRAPPQETQYF
abundance: .; j_gene: TRBJ2-7; v_gene: TRBV9; CDR3aa: CASSVYSQSEQYF
abundance: .; j_gene: TRBJ1-4; v_gene: TRBV5-1; CDR3aa: CASSPQQGAYEKLFF
abundance: few; j_gene: TRBJ2-7; v_gene: TRBV6-1; CDR3aa: CASSVQQGNEQYF
abundance: .; j_gene: TRBJ2-5; v_gene: TRBV2; CDR3aa: CASDRDRGGTQYF
abundance: .; j_gene: TRBJ1-2; v_gene: TRBV5-1; CDR3aa: CASSLIQGGNGYTF
abundance: .; j_gene: TRBJ1-4; v_gene: TRBV25-1; CDR3aa: CASSELLGRTGTNEKLFF
abundance: .; j_gene: TRBJ1-2; v_gene: TRBV5-1; CDR3aa: CASSLGLGSANYGYTF
abundance: .; j_gene: TRBJ1-2; v_gene: TRBV28; CDR3aa: CASTKGGTGANYGYTF
abundance: .; j_gene: TRBJ2-1; v_gene: TRBV5-1; CDR3aa: CASRSGPEPTNEQFF
abundance: .; j_gene: TRBJ1-6; v_gene: TRBV18; CDR3aa: CASSPGGKDSPLHF
abundance: once; j_gene: TRBJ2-4; v_gene: TRBV27; CDR3aa: CASSSRQVAKNIQYF
abundance: .; j_gene: TRBJ2-4; v_gene: TRBV7-9; CDR3aa: CASSFDEGGKNIQYF
abundance: once; j_gene: TRBJ2-7; v_gene: TRBV28; CDR3aa: CASSFVLLGVSSYEQYF
abundance: few; j_gene: TRBJ2-7; v_gene: TRBV15; CDR3aa: CATSRDSGMPGEQYF